Described below is a single T cell receptor beta chain sequence and its context. CDR1 and CDR2 (germline): LGHNA, YNFKEQ. V was shortened by 0 bases and J by 3 bases, with 14 bases between the two germline ends. The CDR3 is made up of 16 amino acids. These data belong to a study of blood T cells in healthy people across ages. Using a J-beta primer mix together with a sample-barcoded 5' primer, a second PCR was run for roughly 7 to 12 cycles. TCRdb fed the 5' RACE reads into MiXCR, producing one record per CDR3 protein. The table has hundreds of thousands of distinct CDR3 sequences, under 70% seen once.

This chain links TRBV4-2 with TRBJ1-2; possible D gene TRBD1, 5 bases. This TCR derives from a man aged 55 to 70 in good health. The specimen sequenced was blood. DNA for the CDR3: TGTGCCAGCAGCCAAGATCGAAGGGGTGGATACTATGGCTACACCTTC. It is translated as CASSQDRRGGYYGYTF.